The source of this T cell receptor beta chain is a study of T cells in localized non-small cell lung cancer. In regard to this clone: The antigen is unknown.

V lost 0 bases and J 0 bases, leaving 8 bases between the germline ends. The CDR3 is 15 amino acids. CDR1 is SEHNR and CDR2 is FQNEAQ in the germline V gene (reference sequence). Repertoires were generated with immunoSEQ multiplex PCR, while TCRdb's copy carries only in-frame clones and drops some. Among tens of thousands of clones, 86% were seen once, and the ten largest hold approximately 2.4%. Study findings and constraints: Only one tumor region went through sequencing, so heterogeneity may still be there. The appearance of a median about 60 of the top 100 tumor clones was seen in adjacent lung. The greatest T cell clonality was found in uninvolved adjacent lung (higher than in tumor). Longer overall survival accompanied higher blood T cell density.

J is TRBJ2-5 and V is TRBV7-9; no reliable D call. The clonotype was recovered from a man between 40 and 69 years old with stage II lung adenocarcinoma. The sequencing here drew on PBMCs, taken before any cancer treatment. CDR3 amino acids: CASSLAWGYQETQYF. The CDR3 coding sequence is TGTGCCAGCAGCTTAGCATGGGGATACCAAGAGACCCAGTACTTC.